This T cell receptor (beta chain) was recorded in a study of T cell responses to AZD1222 COVID-19 vaccine. Overall study findings and caveats: Only 5 or 6 people who got AZD1222 tested seropositive at baseline. Reportedly, nearly half the spike-specific TCRs target unmutated variant regions.

CDR3 length: 14 residues. J was trimmed by 2 bases and V by 8 bases; bases with no gene match: 8. Germline V CDR1 and CDR2: MDHEN, SYDVKM. This clone has only one observation. Its antigen is not known. TCRdb's copy holds only in-frame clones and misses some; the assay was immunoSEQ multiplex PCR. In the table there are approximately 120,000 clones, around 90% of which are singletons. The origin of this receptor is an adult in good health. The chain couples TRBV28 to TRBJ1-2; TRBD1 matches at 7 bases. The specimen was peripheral blood, collected on day 0 of MenACWY control vaccination. The CDR3 region is CASGGTDNNYGYTF. In DNA form, the CDR3 reads TGTGCCAGCGGCGGGACAGACAACAACTATGGCTACACCTTC.